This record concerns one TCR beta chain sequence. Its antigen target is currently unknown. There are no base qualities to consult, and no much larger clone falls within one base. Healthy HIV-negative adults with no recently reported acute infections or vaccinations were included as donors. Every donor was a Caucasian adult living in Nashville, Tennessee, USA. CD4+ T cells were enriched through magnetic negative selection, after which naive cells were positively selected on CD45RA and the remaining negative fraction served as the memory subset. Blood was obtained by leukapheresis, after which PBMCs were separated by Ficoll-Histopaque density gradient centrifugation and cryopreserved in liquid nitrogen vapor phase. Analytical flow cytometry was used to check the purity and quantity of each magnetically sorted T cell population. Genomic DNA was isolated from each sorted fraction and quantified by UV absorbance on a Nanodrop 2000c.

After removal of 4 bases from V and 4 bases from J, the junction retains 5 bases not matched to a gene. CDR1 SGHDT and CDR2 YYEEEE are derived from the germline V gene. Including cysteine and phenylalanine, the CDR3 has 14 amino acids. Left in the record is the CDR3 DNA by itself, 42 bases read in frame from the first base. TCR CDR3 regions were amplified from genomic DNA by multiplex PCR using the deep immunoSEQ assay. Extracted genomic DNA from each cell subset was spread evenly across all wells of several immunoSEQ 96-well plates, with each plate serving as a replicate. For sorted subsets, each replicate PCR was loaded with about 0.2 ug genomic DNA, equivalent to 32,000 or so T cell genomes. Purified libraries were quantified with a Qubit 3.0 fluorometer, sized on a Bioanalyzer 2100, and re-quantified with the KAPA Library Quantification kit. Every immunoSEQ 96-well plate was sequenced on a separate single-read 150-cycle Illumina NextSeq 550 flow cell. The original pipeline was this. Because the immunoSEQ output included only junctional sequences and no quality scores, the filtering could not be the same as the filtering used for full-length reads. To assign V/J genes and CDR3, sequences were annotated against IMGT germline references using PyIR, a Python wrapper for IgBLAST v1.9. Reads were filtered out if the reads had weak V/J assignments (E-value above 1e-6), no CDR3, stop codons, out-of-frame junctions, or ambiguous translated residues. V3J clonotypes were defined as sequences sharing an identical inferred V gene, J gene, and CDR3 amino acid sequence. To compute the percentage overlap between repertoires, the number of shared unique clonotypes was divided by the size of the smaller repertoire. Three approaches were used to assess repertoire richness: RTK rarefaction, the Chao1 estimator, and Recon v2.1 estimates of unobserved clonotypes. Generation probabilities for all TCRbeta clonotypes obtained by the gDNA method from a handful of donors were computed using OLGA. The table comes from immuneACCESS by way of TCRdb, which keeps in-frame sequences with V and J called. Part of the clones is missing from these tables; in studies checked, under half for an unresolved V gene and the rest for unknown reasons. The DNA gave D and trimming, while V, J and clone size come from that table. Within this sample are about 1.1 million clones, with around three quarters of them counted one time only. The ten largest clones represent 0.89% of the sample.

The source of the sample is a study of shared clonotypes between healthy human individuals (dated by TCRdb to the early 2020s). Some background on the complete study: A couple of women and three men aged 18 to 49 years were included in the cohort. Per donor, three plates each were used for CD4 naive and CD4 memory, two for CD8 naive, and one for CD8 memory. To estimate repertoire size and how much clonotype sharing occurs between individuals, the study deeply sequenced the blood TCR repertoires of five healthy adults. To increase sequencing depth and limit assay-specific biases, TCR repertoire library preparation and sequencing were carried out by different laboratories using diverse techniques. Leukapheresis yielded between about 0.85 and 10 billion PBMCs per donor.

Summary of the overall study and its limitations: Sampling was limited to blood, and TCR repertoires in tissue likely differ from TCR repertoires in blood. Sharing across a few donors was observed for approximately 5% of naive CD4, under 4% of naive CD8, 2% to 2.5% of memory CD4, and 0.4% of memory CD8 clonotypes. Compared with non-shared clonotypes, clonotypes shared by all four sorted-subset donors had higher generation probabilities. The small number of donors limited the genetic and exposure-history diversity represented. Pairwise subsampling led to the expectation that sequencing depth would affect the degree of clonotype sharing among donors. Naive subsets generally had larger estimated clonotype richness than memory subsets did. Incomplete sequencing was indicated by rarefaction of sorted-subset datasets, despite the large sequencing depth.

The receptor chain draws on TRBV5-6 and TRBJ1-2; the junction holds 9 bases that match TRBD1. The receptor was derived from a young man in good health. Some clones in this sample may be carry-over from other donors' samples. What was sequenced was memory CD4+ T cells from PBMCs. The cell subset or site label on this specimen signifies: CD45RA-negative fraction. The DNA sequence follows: TGTGCCAGCAGCCTGGACAGGGGTATCTATGGCTACACCTTC. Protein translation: CASSLDRGIYGYTF.